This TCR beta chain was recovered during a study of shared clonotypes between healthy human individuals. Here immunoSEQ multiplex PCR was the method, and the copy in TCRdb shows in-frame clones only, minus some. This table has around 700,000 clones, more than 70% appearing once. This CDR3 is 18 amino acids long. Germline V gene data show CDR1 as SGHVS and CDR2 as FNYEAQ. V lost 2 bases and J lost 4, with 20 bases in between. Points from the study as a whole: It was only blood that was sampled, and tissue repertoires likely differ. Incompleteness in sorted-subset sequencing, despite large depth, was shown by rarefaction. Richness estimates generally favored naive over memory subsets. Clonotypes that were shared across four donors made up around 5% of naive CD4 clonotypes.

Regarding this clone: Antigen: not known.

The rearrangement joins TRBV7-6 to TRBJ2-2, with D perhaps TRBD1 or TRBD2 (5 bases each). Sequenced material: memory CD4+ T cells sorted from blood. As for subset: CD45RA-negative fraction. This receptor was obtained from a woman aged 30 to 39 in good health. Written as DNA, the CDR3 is TGTGCCAGCAGCTTACGGGTCTGGGGGAAAGTGAGCACCGGGGAGCTGTTTTTT. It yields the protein CASSLRVWGKVSTGELFF.